A single sample gave rise to the 8 T cell receptor beta chains below, sequenced in a study of blood T cell repertoires in COVID-19. Only in-frame clones appear in the TCRdb table, and some are missing; sequencing was by immunoSEQ multiplex PCR. This table holds 160,000 or so clones, 70% to 90% found once. Sequenced input: peripheral blood. The receptor source for this set is a man between 40 and 49 years old with acute or convalescent COVID-19.

The chain combines TRBV6-5 with TRBJ1-6; D unclear. The V end lost 3 bases, the J end lost 7 bases, and 13 bases lay between the germline ends. Germline V gene data show CDR1 as MNHEY and CDR2 as SVGAGI. The CDR3 runs to 15 residues. CDR3 sequence: CASSYKRDSNSPLHF. CDR3 sequence (DNA): TGTGCCAGCAGTTATAAGCGGGATAGCAATTCACCCCTCCACTTT.

This rearrangement joins TRBV4-2 to TRBJ2-1; 7 bases fit TRBD2. The V segment lost 0 bases and the J segment 0 bases; nucleotides outside the gene matches: 8. The CDR3 extends over 18 amino acids. CDR1 LGHNA and CDR2 YNFKEQ come from the germline V gene. The CDR3: CASSQDRERGSSYNEQFF. The CDR3 bases are TGTGCCAGCAGCCAAGATCGGGAGCGGGGAAGCTCCTACAATGAGCAGTTCTTC.

V usage is TRBV14 and J usage is TRBJ2-6; TRBD2 matches at 7 bases. V gave up 9 bases and J gave up 4 bases; unmatched junction bases: 3. The CDR3 length is 13 residues. Germline CDR1 and CDR2: SGHDN and FVKESK. As DNA, the CDR3 is TGTGCCAGTGGGAGGGCCGGGGCCAACGTCCTGACTTTC. Protein product: CASGRAGANVLTF.

This chain connects TRBV2 to TRBJ2-4; D is ambiguous. CDR1 and CDR2 from the germline V gene are SNHLY and FYNNEI. CDR3 length: 15 residues. Trimming cost V 3 bases and J 7 bases, with 16 bases left between them. For the CDR3, the DNA is TGTGCCAGCAGTGAGGCTTTGACGGTCAGGAACATTCAGTACTTC. Translated: CASSEALTVRNIQYF.

The CDR3 loop reads CASSSIRRADEQYF. CDR3 sequence (DNA): TGTGCCAGCAGTTCAATAAGGAGGGCCGATGAGCAGTACTTC. The V and J genes are TRBV6-5 and TRBJ2-7, with D maybe TRBD2 (6 bases). CDR3 length: 14 residues. The V gene's germline CDR1 is MNHEY and CDR2 SVGAGI. The V end lost 4 bases, the J end lost 7 bases, and 17 bases lay between the germline ends.

This clone was found once. The chain joins TRBV27 to TRBJ1-4; 8 bases agree with TRBD1. From germline, CDR1 is MNHEY and CDR2 SMNVEV (reference sequence). The V and J ends lost 9 bases and 7 bases, in that order; junction bases with no gene match: 4. This CDR3 has 12 residues. The CDR3 DNA follows: TGTGCCAGTCGGGACAGGTCTGAAAAACTGTTTTTT. This codes for CASRDRSEKLFF.

The V gene is TRBV15, the J gene TRBJ1-4; D is perhaps TRBD1 (5 bases). Germline-derived CDR1 and CDR2 are LNHNV and YYDKDF (reference sequence). The CDR3 sequence is 14 residues long. V was shortened by 7 bases and J by 2 bases, with 11 bases between the two germline ends. The DNA for the CDR3 is TGTGCCACCAATCAACGGGGGACTAATGAAAAACTGTTTTTT. Amino acid sequence: CATNQRGTNEKLFF.

V gene TRBV19 combines with J gene TRBJ2-1, with D unclear. This CDR3 comprises 11 residues. The germline V and J ends were trimmed by 6 bases and 10 bases, with 10 bases remaining between them. The germline V gene encodes CDR1 LNHDA and CDR2 SQIVND (reference sequence). The CDR3 here is CASSDTREQFF. In nucleotides, the CDR3 is TGTGCCAGTAGCGACACTCGGGAGCAGTTCTTC.